The 8 T cell receptor beta chains below come from one sample, sequenced in a study of CD4 and CD8 cells across lung adenocarcinoma regions. MiXCR was run by TCRdb on the PCR reads, yielding one entry per CDR3 protein. The profile shows approximately 25,000 distinct CDR3 sequences, 50% to 55% of them singletons. The material sequenced was CD8+ T cells from the center of a lung tumor. Receptor source: a male donor with lung adenocarcinoma. The CD4 and CD8 labels of this study may be unreliable.

For this clonotype: The junction departs from germline at one end; a sequencing error may be responsible. Written as DNA, the CDR3 is TGTGCCAGCAGTGAAAGAAGGGGATTGGCTGGGACCAACGTCCTGACTTTC. Residues: CASSERRGLAGTNVLTF. This rearrangement joins TRBV6-1 to TRBJ2-6; a weak D match, TRBD1 (5 bases). The CDR3 runs 17 residues. Germline V gene sequence: CDR1 MNHNS, CDR2 SASEGT.

This chain connects TRBV10-3 to TRBJ2-3; D possibly matches TRBD1 or TRBD2 (5 bases each). The CDR3 covers 13 residues. Germline V gene sequence: CDR1 ENHRY, CDR2 SYGVKD. V lost 10 bases, J lost 12 bases, and 23 bases lay in between. The CDR3 loop reads CATGLGATDIQYF. The CDR3 coding sequence is TGTGCCACGGGGCTCGGGGCAACAGATATTCAGTATTTT.

The chain is built from TRBV27 and TRBJ2-1; D is ambiguous. The DNA end favors TRBJ2-7, so the J call may be wrong. CDR1 is MNHEY, CDR2 SMNVEV, per germline (reference sequence). The CDR3 loop spans 13 amino acids. CDR3 loop: CASSHTWDLEQYF. CDR3 nucleotide sequence: TGTGCCAGCAGCCATACCTGGGATCTCGAGCAGTACTTC.

The rearrangement uses TRBV7-2 and TRBJ1-1; D is uncertain. Trimming removed 1 base from V and 10 bases from J, with 7 bases in between. The CDR3 covers 11 residues. Looked up from germline, CDR1 is SGHTA and CDR2 is FQGNSA. CDR3 nucleotide sequence: TGTGCCAGCAGCTTAGTATCCGTAGCTTTCTTT. Translated, it gives CASSLVSVAFF.

Of note for this clonotype: One junction end disagrees with the germline gene, perhaps due to a read error. The V call is TRBV6-4, the J call TRBJ2-4, with D perhaps assigned TRBD1 or TRBD2 (5 bases each). From germline, CDR1 is MRHNA and CDR2 SNTAGT. The CDR3 consists of 14 residues. CDR3: CGSTGLRAKDTQYF. Written as DNA, the CDR3 is TGTGGCAGCACGGGGCTGCGGGCCAAAGATACTCAGTACTTC.

Remarks on this clonotype: The junction differs from germline at one of its ends, possibly a read error. The gene calls are TRBV10-3 and TRBJ2-3; 7 positions agree with TRBD1. Germline V CDR1 and CDR2: ENHRY, SYGVKD. CDR3 length equals 15 residues. The CDR3 DNA follows: TGTGCCGCGGGTGTAGGGGGCGGCGGCCCAGATACGCAGTACTTT. This gives the protein CAAGVGGGGPDTQYF.

The chain combines TRBV7-2 with TRBJ2-1; D unresolved. Germline V gene sequence: CDR1 SGHTA, CDR2 FQGNSA. This CDR3 region has 14 residues. Trimming took 5 bases from V and 6 from J, leaving 14 bases between them. CDR3 in amino acids: CASSVGTTFNEQFF. As DNA, the CDR3 is TGTGCCAGCAGCGTCGGCACCACCTTCAATGAGCAGTTCTTC.

The CDR3 loop reads CASSPTSGRAQVTQYF. Here the CDR3 DNA reads TGTGCCAGCAGCCCGACTAGCGGGAGGGCCCAGGTTACGCAGTATTTT. The chain recombines TRBV11-2 with TRBJ2-3; TRBD2 matches at 14 bases. V lost 5 bases and J lost 8; bases outside the gene matches: 9. CDR1 is SGHAT and CDR2 is FQNNGV in the germline V gene. The CDR3 spans 16 residues.